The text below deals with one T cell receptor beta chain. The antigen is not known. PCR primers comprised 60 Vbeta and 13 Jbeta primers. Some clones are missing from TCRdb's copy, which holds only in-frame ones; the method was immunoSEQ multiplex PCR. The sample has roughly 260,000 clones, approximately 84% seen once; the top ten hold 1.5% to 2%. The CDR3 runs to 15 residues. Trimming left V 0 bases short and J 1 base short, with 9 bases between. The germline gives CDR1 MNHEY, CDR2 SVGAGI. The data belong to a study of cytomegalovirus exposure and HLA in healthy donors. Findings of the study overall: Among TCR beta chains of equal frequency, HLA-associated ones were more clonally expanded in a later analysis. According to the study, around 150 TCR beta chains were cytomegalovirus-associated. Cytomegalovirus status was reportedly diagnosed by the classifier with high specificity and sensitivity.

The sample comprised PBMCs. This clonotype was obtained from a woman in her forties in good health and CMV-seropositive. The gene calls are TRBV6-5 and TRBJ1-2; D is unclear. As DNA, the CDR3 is TGTGCCAGCAGTTACTCGAGACCGGGTAACTATGGCTACACCTTC. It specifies CASSYSRPGNYGYTF.